This T cell receptor beta chain was recovered during a study of blood T cell repertoires in COVID-19. Study overall: Sites in the United States, Italy and Spain provided acute and convalescent COVID-19 samples. Sources were T cells, B-cell-depleted T cells, or PBMCs; the material itself was cDNA or gDNA.

This clone was observed once. In the study's own analysis: Estimation of nucleated cell counts relied on the amplification of reference gene primers. Assay: immunoSEQ multiplex PCR; the TCRdb copy retains only in-frame clones and omits some. V and J calls plus clone size are reproduced from that table; the DNA served to infer D and trimming. The data contain about 140,000 clones, just under 90% of them singletons. The source of this sequence is a woman older than 75 with acute or convalescent COVID-19. The material sequenced was peripheral blood.

This CDR3 is CASSSGLALNTDTQYF. The CDR3 DNA reads as TGCGCCAGCAGCTCCGGACTAGCCTTAAACACAGATACGCAGTATTTT. This chain uses TRBV5-1 with TRBJ2-3, with TRBD2 matching over 8 bases. The V gene's germline CDR1 is SGHRS and CDR2 YFSETQ. The J segment lost 2 bases and the V segment lost 3 bases, leaving 8 bases of the junction unmatched. CDR3 size: 16 residues.